The 20 T cell receptor beta chains reported below all come from one sample, sequenced in a study of shared clonotypes between healthy human individuals. The method was immunoSEQ multiplex PCR; TCRdb's version includes in-frame clones alone and lacks a portion of them. The data hold some 2.1 million clones, with about 95% observed a single time. Naive CD8 cells were CD45RO-negative, positively selected for CCR7, excluding terminally differentiated effector memory CD45RA+ cells. Sequences were obtained from naive CD8+ T cells sorted from blood. The receptors here all came from a man aged 18 to 35 in good health.

This clone was seen just once. This sequence joins TRBV29-1 and TRBJ1-1, with D uncertain. Germline loops: CDR1 SQVTM, CDR2 ANQGSEA. The CDR3 covers 12 residues. Trimming pared 4 bases from V and 4 bases from J, leaving 10 bases between. As DNA, the CDR3 is TGCAGCGTTGGTCTTGGTGTCACTGAAGCTTTCTTT. This sequence encodes CSVGLGVTEAFF.

The rearrangement links TRBV6-5 to TRBJ1-6; 9 bases are a match to TRBD1. This CDR3 has 15 amino acids. V dropped 1 base and J dropped 10; count of bases not matched to a gene: 5. From germline, CDR1 is MNHEY and CDR2 SVGAGI. The CDR3 DNA is TGTGCCAGCAGTTACTTTAGGACAGGGGAATCACCCCTCCACTTT. It codes for CASSYFRTGESPLHF.

The rearrangement joins TRBV27 to TRBJ1-2; possible D gene TRBD1, 6 bases. The V end lost 0 bases, the J end lost 4 bases, and 9 bases lay between the germline ends. This CDR3 is built from 14 residues. Germline-derived CDR1 and CDR2 are MNHEY and SMNVEV (reference sequence). The CDR3, as DNA: TGTGCCAGCAGTTTATCGGGACACTTCTATGGCTACACCTTC. This encodes CASSLSGHFYGYTF.

This sequence joins TRBV2 and TRBJ2-7; perhaps TRBD1 as D (5 bases). The CDR3 has 15 amino acids. The V and J ends lost 2 bases and 4 bases respectively, with 15 bases between them. CDR1 and CDR2 from the germline V gene are SNHLY and FYNNEI. The CDR3 region has the DNA TGTGCCAGCAGTGAACTTCAGGGCTCAGGGTACGAGCAGTACTTC. Residues: CASSELQGSGYEQYF.

This chain links TRBV10-2 with TRBJ2-3; maybe TRBD2 (5 bases). V was trimmed by 10 bases and J by 1 base, leaving 12 bases between them. This CDR3 has 13 amino acids. CDR1 is WSHSY, CDR2 SAAADI, per germline. CDR3 loop: CATGLLGTDTQYF. CDR3 DNA: TGCGCCACCGGACTTTTAGGCACAGATACGCAGTATTTT.

The V and J genes are TRBV11-2 and TRBJ2-1; 12 bases line up with TRBD1. V lost 3 bases, J lost 0 bases, and 9 bases stayed unmatched. The CDR3 runs to 19 residues. Germline V lookup: CDR1 SGHAT, CDR2 FQNNGV. The CDR3: CASSFPGQGAGSSYNEQFF. The CDR3 region has the DNA TGTGCCAGCAGCTTCCCGGGACAGGGGGCTGGGAGCTCCTACAATGAGCAGTTCTTC.

V usage is TRBV11-2 and J usage is TRBJ2-7; TRBD1 matches at 9 bases. CDR1 and CDR2 (germline): SGHAT, FQNNGV. The junction had 6 bases not matched to a gene; V was cut back by 5 bases and J by 4 bases. CDR3 length: 14 amino acids. In DNA, the CDR3 is TGTGCCAGCAGCGGCCGGGACAGGGATTACGAGCAGTACTTC. This codes for CASSGRDRDYEQYF.

The gene calls are TRBV30 and TRBJ2-1; D remains unclear. The CDR3 spans 14 residues. Germline CDR1 GTSNPN, CDR2 SVGIG (reference sequence). V lost 2 bases and J 1 base, leaving 9 bases between the germline ends. The CDR3 loop reads CAWSNSGSYNEQFF. The CDR3 DNA reads as TGTGCCTGGAGTAATTCCGGATCCTACAATGAGCAGTTCTTC.

The chain employs TRBV5-5 and TRBJ1-5; D gene uncertain. V lost 4 bases and J 4 bases, leaving 9 bases between the germline ends. This CDR3 has 13 residues. CDR1 is SGHKS, CDR2 YYEKEE, per germline (reference sequence). CDR3 loop: CASSPWGNQPQHF. In DNA, the CDR3 is TGTGCCAGCAGCCCATGGGGTAATCAGCCCCAGCATTTT.

CDR3 bases: TGTGCCAGCAGTTTCTCCGGGACAGGATACAATGAGCAGTTCTTC. Protein: CASSFSGTGYNEQFF. V is TRBV27 and J is TRBJ2-1; 8 bases line up with TRBD1. V lost 3 bases to trimming and J lost 4 bases; unmatched junction nucleotides: 5. The germline CDR1 and CDR2 sequences are MNHEY and SMNVEV (reference sequence). The CDR3 has 15 residues.

The gene calls are TRBV6-1 and TRBJ2-7; unclear D gene. The CDR3 sequence is 15 residues long. Trimming cost V 6 bases and J 0 bases, with 15 bases left between them. The germline CDR1 and CDR2 sequences are MNHNS and SASEGT. The CDR3 here is CASSDASFGSYEQYF. The CDR3 DNA is TGTGCCAGCAGCGACGCCTCGTTTGGCTCCTACGAGCAGTACTTC.

The rearrangement uses TRBV18 and TRBJ2-1; D might be TRBD2 (6 bases). Germline V gives CDR1 KGHSH, CDR2 LQKENI. This CDR3 has 13 amino acids. Trimming stripped 5 bases from V and 7 bases from J, with 12 bases between. The CDR3 region has the DNA TGTGCCAGCTCAGTCGGGACTCCAAATGAGCAGTTCTTC. Translation gives CASSVGTPNEQFF.

The J gene is TRBJ2-7, the V gene TRBV19; 10 nucleotides line up with TRBD2. The J segment lost 6 bases and the V segment lost 7 bases, leaving 12 bases of the junction unmatched. CDR3 length equals 15 residues. The germline gives CDR1 LNHDA, CDR2 SQIVND (reference sequence). The CDR3 DNA follows: TGTGCCAGTACCACTATAGCGGGGGGTCTGGTCGAGCAGTACTTC. Its protein is CASTTIAGGLVEQYF.

The rearrangement links TRBV4-3 to TRBJ1-6, with D possibly TRBD1 on 5 matching bases. Per germline, CDR1 LGHNA and CDR2 YSLEER. The CDR3 has 15 amino acids. The V gene lost 0 bases and the J gene lost 9 bases, with 12 bases spanning the gap. This chain's CDR3 is CASSQDSGLSSPLHF. Here the CDR3 DNA reads TGCGCCAGCAGCCAAGACTCAGGGTTAAGTTCACCCCTCCACTTT.

The rearrangement joins TRBV4-3 to TRBJ2-1; 7 bases are shared with TRBD2. With 4 bases clipped from V and 9 bases from J, the junction kept 9 bases outside the gene matches. Germline lookup yields CDR1 LGHNA and CDR2 YSLEER. The CDR3 contains 14 residues. Here the CDR3 reads CASSPSGGLGEQFF. The CDR3 coding sequence is TGCGCCAGCAGCCCCTCGGGAGGTTTGGGTGAGCAGTTCTTC.

The V call is TRBV11-2, the J call TRBJ2-1; TRBD1 might be the D (5 bases). Germline CDR1 reads SGHAT; CDR2 reads FQNNGV. This CDR3 spans 11 amino acids. V lost 2 bases and J lost 15, with 11 bases in between. The CDR3 spells CASSLIRVAFF. CDR3 DNA: TGTGCCAGCAGCTTAATCAGGGTCGCGTTCTTC.

The chain joins TRBV7-9 to TRBJ2-5, with D maybe TRBD2 (5 bases). This CDR3 spans 15 amino acids. Germline V gives CDR1 SEHNR, CDR2 FQNEAQ (reference sequence). V lost 6 bases, J lost 3 bases, and 17 bases lay in between. CDR3 amino acids: CASSSSGLAEETQYF. The CDR3 DNA is TGTGCCAGCAGTTCTAGTGGGCTAGCCGAAGAGACCCAGTACTTC.

A word on this clone: This specimen includes other DNA sequences encoding the same CDR3. The chain uses TRBV7-9 and TRBJ1-4, with 7 bases aligning to TRBD1. The germline gives CDR1 SEHNR, CDR2 FQNEAQ (reference sequence). This CDR3 comprises 15 residues. The trim removed 2 bases at V and 5 bases at J, leaving 5 bases unmatched. The CDR3: CASSLRDSPNEKLFF. The CDR3 nucleotides are TGTGCCAGCAGCTTAAGGGACAGCCCAAATGAAAAACTGTTTTTT.

The chain recombines TRBV30 with TRBJ1-1; 7 nucleotides align to TRBD1. The germline CDR1 and CDR2 sequences are GTSNPN and SVGIG (reference sequence). J lost 5 bases, V lost 2 bases, and 5 bases had no gene match. The CDR3 sequence is 13 residues long. CDR3 coding DNA: TGTGCCTGGAGTATAGACAGGGAGACTGAAGCTTTCTTT. Its protein is CAWSIDRETEAFF.

The chain recombines TRBV15 with TRBJ2-1, with 15 bases that match TRBD2. CDR1 LNHNV and CDR2 YYDKDF come from the germline V gene (reference sequence). The CDR3 sequence is 16 residues long. Trimming cost V 5 bases and J 5 bases; bases outside gene matches: 4. The CDR3 coding sequence is TGTGCCACCAGCGAGGGACTAGCGGGAGGAAACAATGAGCAGTTCTTC. This encodes CATSEGLAGGNNEQFF.